These 5 T cell receptor beta chains share one sample of origin, sequenced in a study of lymphopenia after photon versus proton radiotherapy. Sequencing used immunoSEQ multiplex PCR; TCRdb keeps in-frame clones, though not all of them. Seen here are 15,000 to 20,000 clones, under 95% observed once, and the top ten hold 1.5% to 2%. Sample: peripheral blood, taken from a patient treated with photon-based radiotherapy. These TCRs come from a woman aged 40 to 50 with cholangiocarcinoma.

The CDR3 sequence is CASSLGGYYGYTF. Here the CDR3 DNA reads TGTGCCAGCAGCTTGGGCGGTTACTATGGCTACACCTTC. V is TRBV7-3 and J is TRBJ1-2; D gene ambiguous. CDR3 size: 13 residues. Germline V gives CDR1 SGHTA, CDR2 FQGTGA. The ends were cut back, 3 bases at V and 3 bases at J, with 8 bases in the middle.

This chain connects TRBV30 to TRBJ1-1; D remains ambiguous. The ends were cut back, 3 bases at V and 8 bases at J, with 19 bases in the middle. Germline CDR1 GTSNPN, CDR2 SVGIG (reference sequence). This CDR3 region has 14 residues. CDR3 sequence: CAWSLGTTTVEAFF. The CDR3 nucleotides read TGTGCCTGGAGCCTCGGCACCACAACAGTGGAAGCTTTCTTT.

This chain links TRBV11-2 with TRBJ1-2, with D possibly matching TRBD1 (6 bases). CDR3 length: 15 amino acids. With 5 bases removed from V and 4 bases from J, the gap between germline ends came to 17 bases. Germline loops: CDR1 SGHAT, CDR2 FQNNGV. CDR3 coding DNA: TGTGCCAGCAGCCCAGGACAGCCAGGGAGCTATGGCTACACCTTC. Translating gives CASSPGQPGSYGYTF. Drawing the rest from reference TRBV11-2 and TRBJ1-2, the complete variable domain is EAGVAQSPRYKIIEKRQSVAFWCNPISGHATLYWYQQILGQGPKLLIQFQNNGVVDDSQLPKDRFSAERLKGVDSTLKIQPAKLEDSAVYLCASSPGQPGSYGYTFGSGTRLTVV.

The chain combines TRBV27 with TRBJ1-2; D is undetermined. This CDR3 spans 15 amino acids. CDR1 and CDR2 (germline): MNHEY, SMNVEV (reference sequence). V dropped 0 bases and J dropped 6 bases, with 14 bases sitting between them. CDR3 sequence (DNA): TGTGCCAGCAGTTTATCTTACGGAGGTAGGAATGGCTACACCTTC. As protein: CASSLSYGGRNGYTF.

This clone was observed a single time. The V and J genes are TRBV7-3 and TRBJ2-3; D is unclear. This CDR3 spans 14 amino acids. Germline V lookup: CDR1 SGHTA, CDR2 FQGTGA. The V end was cut by 2 bases, the J end by 2 bases, with 8 bases between. The CDR3: CASSLVPYTDTQYF. DNA for the CDR3: TGTGCCAGCAGCTTAGTCCCGTACACAGATACGCAGTATTTT.